These 24 T cell receptor beta chains were sequenced from one sample in a study of radiotherapy plus CTLA-4 blockade in lung cancer. The table came from immunoSEQ multiplex PCR; TCRdb's copy has only in-frame clones and leaves some out. The table includes 52,000 or so clones, approximately 84% detected once. The sample consisted of peripheral blood, taken from a patient treated with radiotherapy plus ipilimumab. The receptors were gathered from a human donor with non-small cell lung cancer whose response to radiotherapy plus ipilimumab could not be evaluated.

This chain links TRBV7-2 with TRBJ2-2, with 7 bases fitting TRBD2. The CDR3 loop spans 15 amino acids. Germline V gene data show CDR1 as SGHTA and CDR2 as FQGNSA. Trimming at V came to 10 bases and at J to 6 bases, leaving 14 bases not matched to a gene. As DNA, the CDR3 is TGTGCCACCCAGCTTGCGGGAGCTCTGGCCGGGGAGCTGTTTTTT. Translated: CATQLAGALAGELFF.

This chain uses TRBV5-6 with TRBJ1-1; the D gene is possibly TRBD1 (6 bases). There are 16 residues in the CDR3. V was pared by 2 bases and J by 7 bases, with 21 bases between. The germline CDR1 and CDR2 sequences are SGHDT and YYEEEE. The CDR3 DNA follows: TGTGCCAGCAGCTTAGGGGCAGGGGAGGGTAGAGTTGAAGCTTTCTTT. Protein sequence: CASSLGAGEGRVEAFF.

The CDR3 bases are TGCGCCAGCAGCCAAACTTTGGCAGGGGGCACTGAAGCTTTCTTT. It is translated as CASSQTLAGGTEAFF. The chain carries TRBV4-3 and TRBJ1-1; 7 bases match TRBD1. Germline loops: CDR1 LGHNA, CDR2 YSLEER. The V segment lost 2 bases and the J segment 4 bases; nucleotides outside the gene matches: 7. The CDR3 spans 15 residues.

This clone appeared a single time. The chain uses TRBV7-2 and TRBJ2-7, with 9 bases identical to TRBD1. V lost 1 base to trimming and J lost 0 bases; unmatched junction nucleotides: 1. This CDR3 spans 15 amino acids. The germline gives CDR1 SGHTA, CDR2 FQGNSA. CDR3: CASSLGQGGSYEQYF. DNA for the CDR3: TGTGCCAGCAGCTTAGGACAGGGGGGCTCCTACGAGCAGTACTTC.

As concerns this clone: A single base separates this from a much larger clone, so it may be a read error. The chain has TRBV10-1 and TRBJ2-3; 8 nucleotides line up with TRBD1. The ends lost 6 bases at V and 1 base at J; junction bases unmatched: 3. The CDR3 loop spans 14 amino acids. The germline V gene has CDR1 WNHNN and CDR2 SYGVQD (reference sequence). The CDR3 coding sequence is TGCGCCAGCAGCTCGGGACAGGGCACAGATACGCAGTATTTT. It is translated as CASSSGQGTDTQYF.

The chain couples TRBV28 to TRBJ2-1, with D perhaps TRBD2 (6 bases). Trimming cost V 3 bases and J 0 bases, with 15 bases left between them. CDR1 is MDHEN, CDR2 SYDVKM, per germline. The CDR3 has 17 residues. The DNA of the CDR3 is TGTGCCAGCAGTTTTTTATCGGGAGCCTCCTCCTACAATGAGCAGTTCTTC. Translated: CASSFLSGASSYNEQFF. The variable domain in full, completed from reference TRBV28 and TRBJ2-1, reads DVKVTQSSRYLVKRTGEKVFLECVQDMDHENMFWYRQDPGLGLRLIYFSYDVKMKEKGDIPEGYSVSREKKERFSLILESASTNQTSMYLCASSFLSGASSYNEQFFGPGTRLTVL.

The V gene is TRBV11-2, the J gene TRBJ1-2, with D unresolved. V dropped 0 bases and J dropped 3 bases, with 14 bases sitting between them. The V gene's germline CDR1 is SGHAT and CDR2 FQNNGV. This CDR3 has 16 amino acids. CDR3 in amino acids: CASSLDVRTEYYGYTF. The CDR3 coding sequence is TGTGCCAGCAGCTTAGATGTGAGAACAGAATACTATGGCTACACCTTC.

The chain uses TRBV28 and TRBJ2-6, with a possible D match to TRBD2 (5 bases). Germline V gene lookup returns CDR1 MDHEN and CDR2 SYDVKM. There are 17 residues in the CDR3. V gave up 7 bases and J gave up 0 bases, with 16 bases separating them. The CDR3 sequence: CASNLTRGVSGANVLTF. CDR3 nucleotides: TGTGCCAGCAATTTGACCCGGGGAGTCTCTGGGGCCAACGTCCTGACTTTC.

This chain joins TRBV28 and TRBJ1-2; 9 bases are shared with TRBD1. Germline V lookup: CDR1 MDHEN, CDR2 SYDVKM. This CDR3 is 18 amino acids long. Trimming at V came to 5 bases and at J to 3 bases, leaving 16 bases not matched to a gene. DNA for the CDR3: TGTGCCAGCAGTCCAGGGACAGGGAGAAAATTTGAAGACTATGGCTACACCTTC. Translation: CASSPGTGRKFEDYGYTF.

The chain employs TRBV19 and TRBJ1-5; 9 bases map to TRBD1. The V gene end was trimmed by 5 bases and the J gene end by 3 bases; junction bases not matched to a gene: 8. Germline CDR1 reads LNHDA; CDR2 reads SQIVND (reference sequence). This CDR3 is 16 amino acids long. This CDR3 reads CASSVHRDRVNQPQHF. CDR3 nucleotides: TGTGCCAGTAGTGTTCACCGGGACAGGGTCAATCAGCCCCAGCATTTT.

The chain joins TRBV4-1 to TRBJ2-5, with 9 bases lining up with TRBD2. Germline CDR1 MGHRA, CDR2 YSYEKL. This CDR3 has 17 amino acids. Losses at the gene ends were 1 base for V and 2 bases for J; bases not matched to a gene: 8. DNA for the CDR3: TGCGCCAGCAGCCAAGGGGCTAAGCGGGGGGCTCAAGAGACCCAGTACTTC. Amino acids: CASSQGAKRGAQETQYF.

This chain uses TRBV13 with TRBJ1-2, with unresolved D. The ends were cut back, 2 bases at V and 2 bases at J, with 12 bases in the middle. Germline-derived CDR1 and CDR2 are PRHDT and FYEKMQ (reference sequence). The CDR3 is 15 residues long. The CDR3 bases are TGTGCCAGCAGCTTAAGGCGGGTAGGGAACTATGGCTACACCTTC. Encoded protein: CASSLRRVGNYGYTF.

The chain links TRBV29-1 to TRBJ2-1; 7 bases map to TRBD1. Unmatched junction bases numbered 7, after V lost 5 bases and J lost 0 bases. CDR3 length: 15 residues. Germline V gives CDR1 SQVTM, CDR2 ANQGSEA. CDR3 in DNA: TGCAGCGTTAGGAGCCGACAGGGCTCCTACAATGAGCAGTTCTTC. It codes for CSVRSRQGSYNEQFF.

The V call is TRBV9, the J call TRBJ2-1, with D possibly matching TRBD2 (5 bases). V lost 4 bases and J lost 2, with 13 bases in between. CDR1 and CDR2 (germline): SGDLS, YYNGEE. This CDR3 is 15 amino acids long. The CDR3 protein is CASSSDGEPYNEQFF. The DNA of the CDR3 is TGTGCCAGCAGCTCCGACGGGGAGCCCTACAATGAGCAGTTCTTC.

This clone was picked up a small number of times. The chain links TRBV7-2 to TRBJ2-5; 7 bases agree with TRBD2. The trim removed 6 bases at V and 5 bases at J, leaving 15 bases unmatched. This CDR3 region has 16 residues. Germline CDR1 reads SGHTA; CDR2 reads FQGNSA. CDR3 protein: CASSPYAQGGVETQYF. The CDR3 nucleotides are TGTGCCAGCAGTCCTTACGCGCAGGGAGGGGTCGAGACCCAGTACTTC.

CDR3 sequence: CASSTLSGGAAEQFF. CDR3 in DNA: TGTGCCAGTAGTACCCTTAGCGGGGGGGCCGCTGAGCAGTTCTTC. The V and J genes are TRBV19 and TRBJ2-1, with 11 bases that match TRBD2. The CDR3 contains 15 residues. From germline, CDR1 is LNHDA and CDR2 SQIVND (reference sequence). After removal of 4 bases from V and 9 bases from J, the junction contained 8 bases not matched to a gene.

The rearrangement links TRBV28 to TRBJ2-3, with 9 positions matching TRBD1. Germline values: CDR1 MDHEN, CDR2 SYDVKM. CDR3 length: 16 amino acids. Unmatched junction bases numbered 12, after V lost 5 bases and J lost 6 bases. The CDR3 bases are TGTGCCAGCAGTCCCCAAACAGGGGGCGTGGAGGATACGCAGTATTTT. Encoded protein: CASSPQTGGVEDTQYF.

This clone was seen more than once but under ten times. The V call is TRBV10-3, the J call TRBJ2-7; 7 positions match TRBD1. Per the germline V gene, CDR1 is ENHRY and CDR2 is SYGVKD. This CDR3 is 13 amino acids long. With 6 bases clipped from V and 2 bases from J, the junction kept 4 bases outside the gene matches. The DNA for the CDR3 is TGTGCCATCAGCCGGGACAGCGCCTACGAGCAGTACTTC. This sequence encodes CAISRDSAYEQYF.

About this clone itself: Germline is not matched at one junction end, which may reflect a read error. The chain carries TRBV7-2 and TRBJ2-5; 11 bases line up with TRBD2. The germline V gene encodes CDR1 SGHTA and CDR2 FQGNSA. The CDR3 spans 12 residues. CDR3 residues: CASSPGLADLHF. CDR3 coding DNA: TGTGCCAGCAGCCCGGGACTAGCGGACCTCCACTTC.

The chain uses TRBV2 and TRBJ2-1; weak D call: TRBD2 (6 bases). CDR1 is SNHLY, CDR2 FYNNEI, per germline. The length of the CDR3 is 13 residues. With 9 bases removed from V and 2 bases from J, the gap between germline ends came to 11 bases. In DNA, the CDR3 is TGTGCCAGTCGACTAGGACCCTACAATGAGCAGTTCTTC. This gives the protein CASRLGPYNEQFF.

CDR3 sequence: CASSDRGAVSYEQYF. The CDR3 DNA is TGTGCCAGCAGTGATCGTGGGGCAGTATCCTACGAGCAGTACTTC. J is TRBJ2-7 and V is TRBV2, with D possibly being TRBD1 (5 bases). The CDR3 runs to 15 residues. Germline CDR1 reads SNHLY; CDR2 reads FYNNEI. Trimming shortened V by 3 bases and J by 1 base, and 13 bases separated the two germline ends.

This chain connects TRBV29-1 to TRBJ2-7; TRBD2 agrees at 10 bases. CDR1 and CDR2 (germline): SQVTM, ANQGSEA. V gave up 8 bases and J gave up 2 bases; unmatched junction bases: 3. This CDR3 region has 12 residues. CDR3 nucleotide sequence: TGCAGCACCGGGACTAGCGCCTACGAGCAGTACTTC. Its protein product is CSTGTSAYEQYF.

V gene TRBV27 combines with J gene TRBJ2-1; 9 positions match TRBD1. CDR1 and CDR2 (germline): MNHEY, SMNVEV (reference sequence). The CDR3 covers 15 residues. V dropped 4 bases and J dropped 7; count of bases not matched to a gene: 8. The CDR3 reads CASSSTGQGRNEQFF. The CDR3 DNA reads TGTGCCAGCAGTTCTACGGGACAGGGTCGGAATGAGCAGTTCTTC.

The V and J genes are TRBV7-2 and TRBJ2-5, with 15 bases matching TRBD2. CDR3 length equals 16 residues. Trimming cost V 5 bases and J 5 bases; bases outside gene matches: 6. Germline CDR1 and CDR2: SGHTA and FQGNSA. The CDR3 loop is CASSKGLAGGQETQYF. CDR3 nucleotide sequence: TGTGCCAGCAGCAAGGGACTAGCGGGGGGACAGGAGACCCAGTACTTC.